This T cell receptor beta chain emerged from a study of blood T cells in healthy people across ages (dated by TCRdb to about 2015). At the level of the whole study: Template switching captured roughly one uniquely barcoded TCR beta cDNA molecule per two T cells in model experiments. The study measured age-related changes in TCR beta repertoire diversity using deep sequencing normalized with unique cDNA molecular identifiers. Donors were grouped into four age groups: young (average roughly 17 years), middle-aged (roughly 40), aged (roughly 67) and long-lived (around 80). To avoid experimental bias, donors of different ages were spread randomly across the sequencing lanes. For two donors (one aged 18 to 30 and one aged 80 or older), the study analyzed two additional independent replicas of 1 million unique cDNA reads from the same blood draw. On the study overall, not on this receptor specifically: Total diversity estimates from one million sequenced T cells were considered lower bounds and underestimates. Because donor CMV infection status was unknown, age-related changes in expanded clonotypes were potentially confounded. Compared with the aged group, the long-lived group had more naive CD4+ T cells, fewer expanded clones and increased TCR diversity, a pattern suggesting age selection. Bulk unsorted PBMC profiling prevented conclusive comparison of naive and antigen-experienced compartments. Observed TCR beta diversity per million T cells fell roughly linearly with age, and a significant reduction was already apparent by age around 40. A strong correlation was found between observed TCR beta diversity and the percentage of naive T cells measured by flow cytometry.

Libraries were prepared through 5' RACE. Sequencing used an Illumina HiSeq 2500. A second PCR of about 6 to 11 cycles was performed with a sample-barcoded 5' primer and a J-beta primer mix. Each TCR beta cDNA molecule received a unique molecular identifier from a template-switch 5' adaptor carrying 12 random nucleotides. At least 2.5 million CDR3-containing paired-end reads were obtained from each sample. First-strand cDNA was synthesized from all RNA with the Mint cDNA synthesis kit, primed by a TRBC-specific oligonucleotide. After uracil-DNA glycosylase treatment, a first 18-cycle PCR used universal primers M1SS and BC2_uni_R on all cDNA. From the authors' description of their analysis: For normalization, 1 million high-quality reads, each with a distinct molecular identifier, were randomly selected from each sample. Instead of being binned into consensus sequences, reads with shared molecular identifiers were discarded. MiTCR, run with a Q25 quality threshold and the strictest error-elimination algorithm, handled CDR3 identification, clonotype clustering and error correction. Lower-bound total TCR beta diversity was estimated with a nonparametric unseen species model using Euler transformation. TCRdb reprocessing: public reads trimmed at Q25 with fastp, clones called with MiXCR, in-frame beta chains kept. For every CDR3 protein sequence, its rows merge into one entry that carries the most common genes and DNA. What appears here as the V and J calls and clone size reflects TCRdb's work, not the paper's. The sample profile shows 1,100,000 or so distinct CDR3 sequences; 45% of them were found once. The ten largest make up about 20% of the sample.

Systemically healthy Caucasian individuals from Russia, 39 in total and aged roughly 6 to 100 years, were included as donors. Each donor gave approximately 9.3 milliliters of peripheral blood, collected into EDTA-treated Vacutainer tubes. PBMCs were isolated by Ficoll-Paque density-gradient centrifugation, with at least 7 million obtained per sample. Trizol reagent was used to extract total RNA from PBMCs, with at least 6 micrograms per sample. The percentages of naive CD45RAhigh/CD27high T cells were determined by flow cytometry on a PBMC aliquot from every donor. Taken from the germline V gene, the CDR1 and CDR2 loops are MDHEN and SYDVKM. The germline ends are 12 bases apart after V is trimmed by 4 bases and J by 2 bases. Including the terminal cysteine and phenylalanine, the CDR3 comprises 15 residues. The CDR3 DNA has 45 bases and is translated from base 1. About this clonotype: Its antigen is not yet known. The record has no base qualities; no much larger clone is one base away.

The sequence is built from TRBV28 and TRBJ1-5; possibly the D gene is TRBD1, per 5 matching bases. The sequenced sample consisted of blood. This TCR came from a woman aged 55-70 years in good health. CDR3 protein: CASSWGGTGNQPQHF. The nucleotides are TGTGCCAGCAGTTGGGGGGGAACGGGCAATCAGCCCCAGCATTTT.